Shown below are 19 T cell receptor beta chains from a single sample sequenced in a study of tumor and adjacent non-tumor tissue in lung cancer. TCRbeta libraries were built with three rounds of nested PCR, modified from ARM-PCR. TCRdb re-analysed the multiplex PCR reads in MiXCR, keeping a single row per CDR3 protein. The sample carries 85,000 to 130,000 distinct CDR3 sequences, 55% to 65% recorded once. The template was RNA from unsorted bulk tissue. More than 3 cm separated this lung sample from the edge of the tumor. Input material: distant non-tumor lung tissue. These receptors were obtained from a man aged 30 to 39 with non-small cell lung cancer.

The rearrangement joins TRBV6-4 to TRBJ2-1, with 8 bases aligning to TRBD2. V dropped 5 bases and J dropped 4; count of bases not matched to a gene: 7. The CDR3 has 15 residues. Germline V gene lookup returns CDR1 MRHNA and CDR2 SNTAGT. CDR3 in amino acids: CASSSAGEGYNEQFF. In DNA form, the CDR3 reads TGTGCCAGCAGTTCAGCGGGAGAGGGTTACAATGAGCAGTTCTTC.

As concerns this clonotype: An end of the junction differs from the germline gene, which may be a read error. The chain joins TRBV7-9 to TRBJ2-7; 7 bases match TRBD1. Germline V gene sequence: CDR1 SEHNR, CDR2 FQNEAQ (reference sequence). The CDR3 has 14 amino acids. Here the CDR3 reads CTSSFGQASYEQYF. The CDR3 region has the DNA TGTACCAGCAGCTTCGGACAGGCCTCCTACGAGCAGTACTTC.

A remark on this clonotype: In this CDR3 the conserved last residue, phenylalanine or tryptophan, is missing, so a read error is likely. This sequence joins TRBV6-5 and TRBJ1-1; 8 positions match TRBD1. Germline V gene data show CDR1 as MNHEY and CDR2 as SVGAGI. The CDR3 contains 14 residues. The CDR3 spells CASSYRGRDTEAFS. The CDR3 DNA follows: TGCGCCAGCAGTTACAGGGGGAGGGACACTGAAGCTTTCTCT.

About this clonotype: Since the CDR3 does not end with the conserved phenylalanine or tryptophan, this likely comes from a read error. This sequence joins TRBV11-3 and TRBJ2-1, with no clear D. The CDR3 covers 13 residues. The V end lost 7 bases, the J end lost 9 bases, and 16 bases lay between the germline ends. In germline, CDR1 is SGHNT, CDR2 YENEEA. DNA for the CDR3: TGTGCCAGCAACCCCACATCTGGCAGTGAGCAGTTCTAC. Residues: CASNPTSGSEQFY.

In regard to this clonotype: At one end, the junction sequence differs from germline, possibly due to a read error. The V call is TRBV29-1, the J call TRBJ2-6; D remains unclear. Germline values: CDR1 SQVTM, CDR2 ANQGSEA. CDR3 size: 12 residues. CDR3 sequence reads: CRVEASANVLTF. The CDR3, as DNA: TGCAGAGTTGAGGCTAGTGCCAACGTCCTGACTTTC.

About this clonotype itself: The CDR3 end shows no conserved phenylalanine or tryptophan, and so a read error is likely. The chain has TRBV6-5 and TRBJ2-1; 11 bases agree with TRBD2. The CDR3 is 17 residues long. Germline assignment: CDR1 MNHEY and CDR2 SVGAGI. The ends lost 7 bases at V and 4 bases at J; junction bases unmatched: 12. DNA for the CDR3: TGTGCCAGCACCCCCGACCTAGCGGGAGGCCCGTACAATGAGCAGTTCTCC. Translation: CASTPDLAGGPYNEQFS.

Comments on this clonotype: One end of the junction does not line up with germline, which may come from a read error. The V and J genes are TRBV10-3 and TRBJ2-3; D possibly uses TRBD1 or TRBD2 (5 bases each). This CDR3 region has 15 residues. Germline CDR1 ENHRY, CDR2 SYGVKD. CDR3 sequence: CAISGTYSSIDTQYF. CDR3 sequence (DNA): TGTGCCATCAGTGGGACATATTCTAGCATAGATACGCAGTATTTT.

Worth noting for this clonotype: Given a much more abundant clone one base away, this may be a read error. The chain employs TRBV11-2 and TRBJ1-1; 7 nucleotides align to TRBD1. The ends lost 6 bases at V and 1 base at J; junction bases unmatched: 17. From germline, CDR1 is SGHAT and CDR2 FQNNGV. CDR3 length: 18 amino acids. This CDR3 reads CASSRGGASPWGNTEAFF. DNA for the CDR3: TGTGCCAGCAGTCGAGGGGGCGCAAGTCCTTGGGGGAACACTGAAGCTTTCTTT.

This clonotype was recorded a few times. The chain's CDR3 is CASSLYAGGVNYGYTF. The CDR3 DNA reads TGCGCCAGCAGCTTGTATGCAGGGGGCGTTAACTATGGCTACACCTTC. J is TRBJ1-2 and V is TRBV5-1, with 8 bases aligning to TRBD1. V was clipped by 1 base and J by 1 base; unmatched bases: 6. Germline CDR1 and CDR2: SGHRS and YFSETQ. This CDR3 region has 16 residues. Looking up the rest from reference TRBV5-1 and TRBJ1-2 gives the full variable domain: KAGVTQTPRYLIKTRGQQVTLSCSPISGHRSVSWYQQTPGQGLQFLFEYFSETQRNKGNFPGRFSGRQFSNSRSEMNVSTLELGDSALYLCASSLYAGGVNYGYTFGSGTRLTVV.

This clonotype was recorded many times. The chain is built from TRBV6-1 and TRBJ2-7; D gene uncertain. The germline V and J ends were trimmed by 2 bases and 0 bases, with 8 bases remaining between them. The CDR3 loop spans 14 amino acids. Germline V gene data show CDR1 as MNHNS and CDR2 as SASEGT. The CDR3 loop reads CASSEHYSSYEQYF. The DNA of the CDR3 is TGTGCCAGCAGTGAACATTACAGCTCCTACGAGCAGTACTTC.

A word on this clonotype: In this CDR3 the conserved last residue, phenylalanine or tryptophan, is missing, so a read error is likely. The chain carries TRBV12-3 or TRBV12-4 and TRBJ1-2; 7 bases match TRBD1. This CDR3 comprises 13 residues. V shed 6 bases, J shed 3 bases, and the junction held 4 bases outside the gene matches. CDR3 sequence (DNA): TGTGCCAGCAGCTTCGGGACAGACTATGGCTACACCTTG. Protein product: CASSFGTDYGYTL.

About this clonotype: This CDR3 is missing its conserved last phenylalanine or tryptophan, likely due to a read error. The chain links TRBV29-1 to TRBJ2-5; tentative D call: TRBD2 (5 bases). Germline V gives CDR1 SQVTM, CDR2 ANQGSEA. The CDR3 has 10 amino acids. CDR3 residues: CSVEHETQYL. The CDR3 DNA reads as TGTAGCGTTGAGCACGAGACCCAGTACTTA.

In regard to this clonotype: Germline is not matched at one junction end, which may reflect a read error. This sequence joins TRBV5-5 and TRBJ2-1, with D hard to call. The CDR3 has 13 amino acids. Germline values: CDR1 SGHKS, CDR2 YYEKEE (reference sequence). CDR3 nucleotides: TGTGCCAACAGCTTGTCGGGTAACAATGAGCAGTTCTTC. As protein: CANSLSGNNEQFF.

This clonotype came up a few times. CDR3 in DNA: TGTGCCAGCAGCTTAGCTGATACCCTCGGGCAGGGGGCTTTTCCCTACGAGCAGTACTTC. Amino acids: CASSLADTLGQGAFPYEQYF. The gene calls are TRBV7-2 and TRBJ2-7, with 8 bases matching TRBD1. This CDR3 contains 20 residues. After removal of 0 bases from V and 2 bases from J, the junction contained 18 bases not matched to a gene. CDR1 and CDR2 from the germline V gene are SGHTA and FQGNSA.

Remarks on this clonotype: Given a much more abundant clone one base away, this may be a read error. The chain recombines TRBV24-1 with TRBJ2-3; 11 bases align to TRBD2. The CDR3 covers 16 residues. Germline V gene data show CDR1 as KGHDR and CDR2 as SFDVKD. J was trimmed by 6 bases and V by 7 bases; bases with no gene match: 11. CDR3 amino acids: CATSTILAGDSDTQYF. Written as DNA, the CDR3 is TGTGCCACCAGCACAATACTAGCGGGAGATTCGGATACGCAGTATTTT.

The CDR3 DNA sequence: TGTGACAGGAGTTTAACCCACGAGCAGTACTTC. Translated: CDRSLTHEQYF. This chain links TRBV12-3 or TRBV12-4 with TRBJ2-7, with D possibly TRBD1 on 5 matching bases. This CDR3 comprises 11 residues.

V and J are TRBV6-2 or TRBV6-3 and TRBJ2-1; D possibly corresponds to TRBD2 (5 bases). Germline V gene sequence: CDR1 MNHEY, CDR2 SVGEGT. V was cut by 8 bases and J by 14 bases, with 25 bases left in between. The CDR3 is 14 amino acids. CDR3 sequence (DNA): TGTGCCAGCGAGGACTTACAGAGTATGGGTGAAAAGTTCTTC. Translating it yields CASEDLQSMGEKFF.

A note on this clonotype: Compared with germline, one end of the junction differs, possibly owing to a read error. The genes are TRBV5-1 and TRBJ1-1, with D perhaps TRBD1 (6 bases). Germline loops: CDR1 SGHRS, CDR2 YFSETQ. The CDR3 is 16 amino acids. The CDR3: CASSLGATRMDTEAFF. CDR3 DNA sequence: TGCGCCAGTAGCTTGGGGGCGACAAGGATGGACACTGAAGCTTTCTTT.

This clonotype was recorded many times. This chain links TRBV20-1 with TRBJ2-3; D gene unclear. V gave up 6 bases and J gave up 0 bases, with 7 bases separating them. CDR3 size: 12 residues. Germline V gene data show CDR1 as DFQATT and CDR2 as SNEGSKA (reference sequence). In DNA, the CDR3 is TGCAGTGCCCCCCCTAGCACAGATACGCAGTATTTT. It specifies CSAPPSTDTQYF.